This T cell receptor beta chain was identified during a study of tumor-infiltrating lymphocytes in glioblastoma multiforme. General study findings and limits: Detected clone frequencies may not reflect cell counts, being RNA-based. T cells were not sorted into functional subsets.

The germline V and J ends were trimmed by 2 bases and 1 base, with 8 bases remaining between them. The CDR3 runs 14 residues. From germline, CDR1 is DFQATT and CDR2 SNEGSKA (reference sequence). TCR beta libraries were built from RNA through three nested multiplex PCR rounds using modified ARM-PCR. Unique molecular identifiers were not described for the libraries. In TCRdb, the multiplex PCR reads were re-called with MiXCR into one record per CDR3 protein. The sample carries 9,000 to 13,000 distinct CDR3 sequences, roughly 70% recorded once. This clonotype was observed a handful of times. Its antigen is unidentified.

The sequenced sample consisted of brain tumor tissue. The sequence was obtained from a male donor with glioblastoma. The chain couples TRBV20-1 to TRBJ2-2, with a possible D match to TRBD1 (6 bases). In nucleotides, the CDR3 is TGCAGTGCTAGATTCAGGGGGAACACCGGGGAGCTGTTTTTT. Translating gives CSARFRGNTGELFF.